The 4 T cell receptor beta chains below were found in one sample sequenced in a study of graft-versus-host responses after intestinal transplantation. Their cognate antigens are unknown. Sequencing was performed with immunoSEQ multiplex PCR; in TCRdb, only in-frame clones are kept and a portion is missing. The table has tens of thousands of clones, 85% to 95% seen once. Sequencing used unstimulated CD8+ T cells sorted from spleen or lymph node cells, obtained before intestinal transplant. Source of these receptors: a human donor who received an intestinal transplant.

This chain uses TRBV19 with TRBJ2-7; 9 nucleotides align to TRBD1. The CDR3 spans 15 residues. The ends lost 7 bases at V and 3 bases at J; junction bases unmatched: 10. In germline, CDR1 is LNHDA, CDR2 SQIVND (reference sequence). The CDR3 nucleotides read TGTGCCAGTACCGTGCGGGGACAGGGCGACTACGAGCAGTACTTC. Translated, it gives CASTVRGQGDYEQYF.

The chain combines TRBV15 with TRBJ1-1; 8 bases map to TRBD1. This CDR3 is 16 amino acids long. CDR1 is LNHNV and CDR2 is YYDKDF in the germline V gene (reference sequence). Trimming took 3 bases from V and 11 from J; bases not matched to a gene: 17. This CDR3 reads CATSSTPRTGSYGAFF. CDR3 sequence (DNA): TGTGCCACCAGCAGCACTCCCAGGACAGGGTCTTATGGGGCTTTCTTT.

The chain links TRBV28 to TRBJ1-1; no definite D call. The V end lost 3 bases, the J end lost 4 bases, and 9 bases lay between the germline ends. The germline V gene encodes CDR1 MDHEN and CDR2 SYDVKM. The CDR3 length is 13 residues. The CDR3 region has the DNA TGTGCCAGCAGTTTTGGTAGGAGCACTGAAGCTTTCTTT. It is translated as CASSFGRSTEAFF.

A few counts support this clone. This chain links TRBV6-4 with TRBJ2-3; 9 positions agree with TRBD1. V gave up 2 bases and J gave up 4 bases; unmatched junction bases: 1. Germline V CDR1 and CDR2: MRHNA, SNTAGT. This CDR3 is 14 amino acids long. For the CDR3, the DNA is TGTGCCAGCAGTGACACAGGGGGCGCAGATACGCAGTATTTT. Its protein is CASSDTGGADTQYF.